This T cell receptor beta chain was sequenced for a study of metastatic and nonmetastatic thyroid tumors. TCRdb re-called clones from the PCR reads using MiXCR. The sample lists 30,000 to 35,000 clones, about a sixth occurring once. This clone was counted many times. The target antigen is unknown. Overall study findings and caveats: Benign nodules reportedly had significantly lower TCR beta diversity than malignant thyroid tumors in blood and tumor.

Thyroid surgery took place with no prior treatment in any patient. Germline values: CDR1 KGHSH, CDR2 LQKENI. Trimming removed 1 base from V and 2 bases from J; junction bases left unmatched: 7. This CDR3 contains 17 residues. The genes are TRBV18 and TRBJ2-3; 9 bases are shared with TRBD2. The sequencing input was blood. The clonotype was recovered from a female donor with papillary thyroid cancer or a benign thyroid nodule (not recorded which). Some clones in this sample may be carry-over from other donors' samples. The CDR3 DNA follows: TGTGCCAGCTCACCACAAGGTAGCGGGAGCTTCACAGATACGCAGTATTTT. It yields the protein CASSPQGSGSFTDTQYF.